This is a list of T cell receptor beta chains from one sample in a study of naive and memory T cell subsets. TCRdb processed the 5' RACE reads anew with MiXCR; each CDR3 protein has one entry. The sample has approximately 32,000 distinct CDR3 sequences, 16% seen once. These receptor sequences come from a female donor in good health. CDR3s include the opening cysteine and the closing phenylalanine or tryptophan. The D gene is left open where the match is weak. Clone size is shown for a subset of rows, as once, few, many or a class of expanded clone.

TRBD1 TRBJ2-1 TRBV6-6 medium-sized 13 CASSRDSYNEQFF TGTGCCAGCAGTCGGGACAGCTACAATGAGCAGTTCTTC
. TRBJ2-7 TRBV6-5 many 12 CASSSGVGEQYF TGTGCCAGCAGCTCCGGCGTAGGCGAGCAGTACTTC
. TRBJ1-2 TRBV12-3/TRBV12-4 few 13 CASTQGGNYGYTF TGTGCCAGCACCCAGGGAGGGAACTATGGCTACACCTTC
. TRBJ2-3 TRBV29-1 many 15 CSHSKGSGTSDTQYF TGCAGCCACTCTAAGGGTTCCGGGACCTCAGATACGCAGTATTTT
. TRBJ1-5 TRBV12-3/TRBV12-4 . 14 CASSLAGTNQPQHF TGTGCCAGCAGTTTAGCGGGGACGAATCAGCCCCAGCATTTT
TRBD2 TRBJ2-2 TRBV29-1 many 16 CSVNLAGGSWTGELFF TGCAGCGTTAATCTAGCGGGGGGGTCGTGGACCGGGGAGCTGTTTTTT
TRBD1 TRBJ2-7 TRBV29-1 . 13 CSVQTGGPYEQYF TGCAGCGTCCAGACAGGGGGCCCCTACGAGCAGTACTTC
. TRBJ2-7 TRBV6-6 . 13 CASRPRESYEQYF TGTGCCAGCAGACCCCGGGAGTCCTACGAGCAGTACTTC
. TRBJ2-2 TRBV7-2 . 16 CASSLHVLRNTGELFF TGTGCCAGCAGCTTACATGTTCTTAGGAACACCGGGGAGCTGTTTTTT
. TRBJ2-3 TRBV7-2 many 15 CASSLAGTSTDTQYF TGTGCCAGCAGCTTAGCGGGGACGAGCACAGATACGCAGTATTTT
TRBD1 TRBJ1-2 TRBV6-5 . 14 CASRRTGSYYGDTF TGTGCCAGCAGGAGGACAGGTTCATACTATGGCGACACCTTC
. TRBJ2-3 TRBV7-9 many 13 CASSLSSADTQYF TGTGCCAGCAGCTTATCCTCTGCAGATACGCAGTATTTT